These 25 T cell receptor beta chains were all obtained from the same sample, sequenced in a study of blood T cell repertoires in COVID-19. Here immunoSEQ multiplex PCR was the method, and the copy in TCRdb shows in-frame clones only, minus some. There are about 59,000 clones in the sample; 65% to 80% occur only once, and around 9.7% lies in the top ten. The sample comprised peripheral blood. Receptors were obtained from a human donor in a cohort sampled during active COVID-19.

CDR3 sequence (DNA): TGCGCCAGCGCCCAACGGGAGCGGAACACCGGGGAGCTGTTTTTT. Encoded protein: CASAQRERNTGELFF. V usage is TRBV5-1 and J usage is TRBJ2-2; possible D gene TRBD2, 6 bases. The CDR3 consists of 15 residues. Germline V lookup: CDR1 SGHRS, CDR2 YFSETQ. Trimming pared 7 bases from V and 1 base from J, leaving 14 bases between.

The rearrangement links TRBV25-1 to TRBJ2-5; 7 bases are a match to TRBD1. With 9 bases clipped from V and 3 bases from J, the junction kept 4 bases outside the gene matches. The CDR3 sequence is 12 residues long. CDR1 and CDR2 (germline): MGHDK, SYGVNS. CDR3 bases: TGTGCCAGAAAAACAGGGGAAGAGACCCAGTACTTC. Amino acids: CARKTGEETQYF.

This chain joins TRBV6-2 or TRBV6-3 and TRBJ2-2, with 7 positions matching TRBD2. Germline lookup yields CDR1 MNHEY and CDR2 SVGEGT. The CDR3 length is 15 residues. The ends lost 0 bases at V and 5 bases at J; junction bases unmatched: 3. The CDR3: CASSYSAGETGELFF. CDR3 bases: TGTGCCAGCAGTTACTCTGCGGGAGAGACCGGGGAGCTGTTTTTT.

The chain employs TRBV6-5 and TRBJ1-4, with D uncertain. Trimming took off 9 bases at V and 7 bases at J, with 18 bases between the two ends. The CDR3 totals 14 residues. Germline-derived CDR1 and CDR2 are MNHEY and SVGAGI. The CDR3 nucleotides read TGTGCCAGGGACTTCGACACTGTTGGTGAAAAACTGTTTTTT. This translates into CARDFDTVGEKLFF.

The rearrangement uses TRBV11-2 and TRBJ2-1; 8 bases map to TRBD2. V lost 5 bases to trimming and J lost 4 bases; unmatched junction nucleotides: 10. The CDR3 extends over 16 amino acids. The germline V gene has CDR1 SGHAT and CDR2 FQNNGV. The CDR3, as DNA: TGTGCCAGCAGCCCGGGAGGGACCGGGGGGTACAATGAGCAGTTCTTC. Residues: CASSPGGTGGYNEQFF.

This chain links TRBV6-2 or TRBV6-3 with TRBJ2-1, with a weak D call TRBD1 (5 bases). Germline V lookup: CDR1 MNHEY, CDR2 SVGEGT. This CDR3 has 15 residues. V dropped 6 bases and J dropped 7 bases, with 19 bases sitting between them. CDR3 coding DNA: TGTGCCAGCAGCGCAGGGTGGGCCAGTAAAAATGAGCAGTTCTTC. This translates into CASSAGWASKNEQFF.

The chain is built from TRBV29-1 and TRBJ2-5, with D perhaps TRBD1 (8 bases). The CDR3 is 13 amino acids. V was cut by 5 bases and J by 4 bases, with 14 bases left in between. Germline values: CDR1 SQVTM, CDR2 ANQGSEA. CDR3 region: CSVSDREGETQYF. As DNA, the CDR3 is TGCAGCGTTTCGGACAGGGAGGGAGAGACCCAGTACTTC.

This chain links TRBV5-1 with TRBJ2-7, with 9 nucleotides matching TRBD1. The CDR3 has 16 amino acids. The trim removed 4 bases at V and 7 bases at J, leaving 15 bases unmatched. The germline gives CDR1 SGHRS, CDR2 YFSETQ. In DNA, the CDR3 is TGCGCCAGCAGCACTACATTCCGGACAGGGGCAGGTGAGCAGTACTTC. Translation: CASSTTFRTGAGEQYF.

The rearrangement joins TRBV10-2 to TRBJ2-3; TRBD2 aligns across 10 bases. The CDR3 runs 15 residues. CDR1 WSHSY and CDR2 SAAADI come from the germline V gene. V lost 4 bases to trimming and J lost 4 bases; unmatched junction nucleotides: 5. CDR3 in amino acids: CASSGSGRAPDTQYF. The CDR3 region has the DNA TGCGCCAGCAGTGGAAGCGGGAGGGCCCCAGATACGCAGTATTTT.

The genes are TRBV27 and TRBJ2-7; 15 positions match TRBD2. The CDR3 covers 18 residues. CDR1 is MNHEY and CDR2 is SMNVEV in the germline V gene (reference sequence). V gave up 2 bases and J gave up 5 bases; unmatched junction bases: 10. The CDR3 DNA follows: TGTGCCAGCAGTTTAGGGACTAGCGGGAGGCTAGGTACAAACGAGCAGTACTTC. Protein sequence: CASSLGTSGRLGTNEQYF.

The V call is TRBV7-6, the J call TRBJ2-1; 9 bases align to TRBD1. J lost 9 bases, V lost 1 base, and 4 bases had no gene match. This CDR3 is built from 14 residues. Germline-derived CDR1 and CDR2 are SGHVS and FNYEAQ. DNA for the CDR3: TGTGCCAGCAGCTTAGGGACAGGGGCACGTGAGCAGTTCTTC. Translation gives CASSLGTGAREQFF.

This chain uses TRBV5-8 with TRBJ1-5; 7 bases agree with TRBD1. Germline V CDR1 and CDR2: SGHTS, YDEGEE. V gave up 5 bases and J gave up 4 bases; unmatched junction bases: 15. CDR3 size: 17 residues. The CDR3 sequence is CASRHTGTARGNQPQHF. DNA of the CDR3: TGTGCCAGCAGACATACCGGGACAGCTAGGGGGAATCAGCCCCAGCATTTT.

In the case of this clone: Other DNA variants within this sample encode the same CDR3. The V call is TRBV19, the J call TRBJ2-7; TRBD2 aligns across 13 bases. J was trimmed by 3 bases and V by 5 bases; bases with no gene match: 4. From germline, CDR1 is LNHDA and CDR2 SQIVND (reference sequence). The CDR3 runs 15 residues. CDR3 coding DNA: TGTGCCAGTAGTCCCGGACTAGCGGGAGTCTACGAGCAGTACTTC. Amino acid sequence: CASSPGLAGVYEQYF.

The chain joins TRBV4-3 to TRBJ2-5; a weak D match, TRBD1 (6 bases). Germline assignment: CDR1 LGHNA and CDR2 YSLEER. The CDR3 consists of 16 residues. Trimming stripped 0 bases from V and 4 bases from J, with 15 bases between. CDR3 nucleotide sequence: TGCGCCAGCAGCCAAGATATTGGAGAGGGGGTAGAGACCCAGTACTTC. Encoded protein: CASSQDIGEGVETQYF.

The J gene is TRBJ1-5, the V gene TRBV28; no reliable D call. V gave up 1 base and J gave up 3 bases, with 19 bases separating them. CDR3 size: 18 residues. The germline CDR1 and CDR2 sequences are MDHEN and SYDVKM. The CDR3 reads CASSLFLRQASLNQPQHF. CDR3 coding DNA: TGTGCCAGCAGTTTATTTCTGCGTCAGGCTTCTCTCAATCAGCCCCAGCATTTT.

The chain uses TRBV27 and TRBJ2-7; D is ambiguous. The V gene lost 3 bases and the J gene lost 0 bases, with 6 bases spanning the gap. CDR1 is MNHEY, CDR2 SMNVEV, per germline (reference sequence). This CDR3 spans 13 amino acids. The CDR3 nucleotides read TGTGCCAGCAGTTTCGGAGCCTCCTACGAGCAGTACTTC. Protein sequence: CASSFGASYEQYF.

The V call is TRBV5-4, the J call TRBJ2-3; possible D gene TRBD2, 6 bases. Germline values: CDR1 SGHNT, CDR2 YYREEE (reference sequence). The V gene lost 1 base and the J gene lost 13 bases, with 13 bases spanning the gap. The CDR3 has 12 amino acids. CDR3 sequence reads: CASSLPFSGKYF. Written as DNA, the CDR3 is TGTGCCAGCAGCTTGCCCTTTAGCGGCAAGTATTTT.

J is TRBJ2-7 and V is TRBV27, with D tentatively TRBD2 (5 bases). Trimming took 2 bases from V and 3 from J, leaving 11 bases between them. The CDR3 is made up of 14 amino acids. CDR1 MNHEY and CDR2 SMNVEV come from the germline V gene (reference sequence). The CDR3 reads CASSLREDLYEQYF. Written as DNA, the CDR3 is TGTGCCAGCAGTTTACGGGAAGACCTCTACGAGCAGTACTTC.

This rearrangement joins TRBV6-2 or TRBV6-3 to TRBJ2-1, with D possibly being TRBD1 (5 bases). The V end lost 0 bases, the J end lost 9 bases, and 18 bases lay between the germline ends. This CDR3 contains 16 residues. Germline values: CDR1 MNHEY, CDR2 SVGEGT. The CDR3 region is CASSYSGLSTHGEQFF. The CDR3, as DNA: TGTGCCAGCAGTTACTCGGGGCTCTCGACGCACGGTGAGCAGTTCTTC.

The chain uses TRBV6-6 and TRBJ2-5; TRBD2 is a possible D gene (5 bases). This CDR3 region has 15 residues. Germline V gene lookup returns CDR1 MNHNY and CDR2 SVGAGI (reference sequence). The V end was cut by 0 bases, the J end by 3 bases, with 11 bases between. Here the CDR3 DNA reads TGTGCCAGCAGTTACTCCCAGTCAGCGGAAGAGACCCAGTACTTC. It specifies CASSYSQSAEETQYF.

This rearrangement joins TRBV7-9 to TRBJ2-7; 8 bases align to TRBD1. The germline CDR1 and CDR2 sequences are SEHNR and FQNEAQ (reference sequence). The CDR3 sequence is 15 residues long. Trimming cost V 4 bases and J 2 bases; bases outside gene matches: 7. CDR3 amino acids: CASSSPGTGPYEQYF. The CDR3 nucleotides are TGTGCCAGCAGCTCCCCCGGGACAGGCCCCTACGAGCAGTACTTC. The full variable domain, in which reference TRBV7-9 and TRBJ2-7 provide the parts outside the CDR3, is DTGVSQNPRHKITKRGQNVTFRCDPISEHNRLYWYRQTLGQGPEFLTYFQNEAQLEKSRLLSDRFSAERPKGSFSTLEIQRTEQGDSAMYLCASSSPGTGPYEQYFGPGTRLTVT.

The chain has TRBV28 and TRBJ2-1; D is possibly TRBD2 (6 bases). This CDR3 is built from 13 residues. Trimming stripped 5 bases from V and 8 bases from J, with 13 bases between. From germline, CDR1 is MDHEN and CDR2 SYDVKM. Here the CDR3 reads CASSRAASDEQFF. The CDR3, as DNA: TGTGCCAGCAGTCGGGCCGCTAGCGATGAGCAGTTCTTC.

In this sample, this clone turned up once. The chain has TRBV10-2 and TRBJ1-1, with D possibly matching TRBD1 (6 bases). V lost 2 bases and J 5 bases, leaving 12 bases between the germline ends. From germline, CDR1 is WSHSY and CDR2 SAAADI. The CDR3 length is 14 residues. The CDR3 loop is CASSEGGGQTEAFF. The CDR3 region has the DNA TGCGCCAGCAGTGAGGGCGGGGGGCAGACTGAAGCTTTCTTT.

The chain employs TRBV30 and TRBJ2-1; no reliable D call. This CDR3 is built from 11 residues. The V and J ends lost 2 bases and 10 bases respectively, with 9 bases between them. In germline, CDR1 is GTSNPN, CDR2 SVGIG (reference sequence). This chain's CDR3 is CAWSPSREQFF. In DNA, the CDR3 is TGTGCCTGGAGTCCCTCGCGGGAGCAGTTCTTC.

There are a few counts of this clone. In DNA, the CDR3 is TGTGCCAGCACTCTAAGCGGGAGCTCCTACAATGAGCAGTTCTTC. Translating it yields CASTLSGSSYNEQFF. The chain recombines TRBV6-5 with TRBJ2-1; 8 nucleotides agree with TRBD2. The CDR3 has 15 residues. Trimming cost V 7 bases and J 0 bases; bases outside gene matches: 5. Germline V gives CDR1 MNHEY, CDR2 SVGAGI.